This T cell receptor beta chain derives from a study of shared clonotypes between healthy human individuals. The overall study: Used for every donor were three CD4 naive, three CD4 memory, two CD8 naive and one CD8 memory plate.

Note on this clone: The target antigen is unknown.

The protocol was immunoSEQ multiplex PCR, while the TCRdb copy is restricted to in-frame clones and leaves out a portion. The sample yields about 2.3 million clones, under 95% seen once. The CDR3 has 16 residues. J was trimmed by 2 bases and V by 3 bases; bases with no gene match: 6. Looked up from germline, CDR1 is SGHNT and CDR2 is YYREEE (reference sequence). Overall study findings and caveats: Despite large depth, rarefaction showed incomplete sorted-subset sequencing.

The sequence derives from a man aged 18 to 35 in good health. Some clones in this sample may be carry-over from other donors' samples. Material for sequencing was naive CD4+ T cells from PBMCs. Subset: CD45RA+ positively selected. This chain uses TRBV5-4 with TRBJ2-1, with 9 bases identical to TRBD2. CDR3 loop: CASSSVAGDTYNEQFF. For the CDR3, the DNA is TGTGCCAGCAGCTCAGTAGCGGGGGACACCTACAATGAGCAGTTCTTC.